The 31 T cell receptor beta chains below all came from one sample that was sequenced in a study of T cells after yellow fever vaccination. TCRdb called the 5' RACE reads again in MiXCR, with one record for every CDR3 protein. The sample contains over 300,000 distinct CDR3 sequences, roughly 4% of which appear only once. The source was PBMCs, collected 5 days after the yellow fever booster vaccination. All receptors come from a man younger than 35 who received the YFV17D yellow fever vaccine.

Only a few counts were recorded for this clonotype. The chain is built from TRBV20-1 and TRBJ2-3, with a possible D match to TRBD2 (6 bases). The CDR3 is 14 residues long. V was trimmed by 1 base and J by 5 bases, leaving 13 bases between them. Germline V gene lookup returns CDR1 DFQATT and CDR2 SNEGSKA (reference sequence). The CDR3 coding sequence is TGCAGTGCTAGAGCCTACGGGGGAGGAGATACGCAGTATTTT. This sequence encodes CSARAYGGGDTQYF.

This clonotype was seen a few times. V and J are TRBV20-1 and TRBJ2-7, with a possible D match to TRBD2 (6 bases). The CDR3 extends over 16 amino acids. CDR1 is DFQATT, CDR2 SNEGSKA, per germline (reference sequence). V lost 6 bases and J 6 bases, leaving 27 bases between the germline ends. DNA for the CDR3: TGCAGTGCCCCCCGCGCGGGATCCCCGGTCGGGGTCGAGCAGTACTTC. Its translation: CSAPRAGSPVGVEQYF.

The chain employs TRBV4-3 and TRBJ2-1; D may be TRBD1 (6 bases). The CDR3 consists of 14 residues. CDR1 is LGHNA and CDR2 is YSLEER in the germline V gene. Trimming stripped 4 bases from V and 5 bases from J, with 12 bases between. DNA for the CDR3: TGCGCCAGCAGCCTCCGGACAGTTGACAATGAGCAGTTCTTC. It encodes CASSLRTVDNEQFF.

In this sample, this clonotype turned up a few times. This chain connects TRBV6-2 or TRBV6-3 to TRBJ2-2, with D maybe TRBD1 (5 bases). Trimming took 4 bases from V and 8 from J, leaving 11 bases between them. The germline CDR1 and CDR2 sequences are MNHEY and SVGEGT. The CDR3 has 13 amino acids. CDR3 coding DNA: TGTGCCAGCAGTTCCAGGGCTGGGGGGGAGCTGTTTTTT. Translation: CASSSRAGGELFF.

This clonotype has more than one count but fewer than ten. The V gene is TRBV4-3, the J gene TRBJ2-3, with 8 bases lining up with TRBD2. Germline V CDR1 and CDR2: LGHNA, YSLEER. After removal of 0 bases from V and 2 bases from J, the junction contained 7 bases not matched to a gene. There are 17 residues in the CDR3. CDR3 bases: TGCGCCAGCAGCCAAGAGGGGGCGGGGGGCCACACAGATACGCAGTATTTT. Translation gives CASSQEGAGGHTDTQYF.

The rearrangement links TRBV7-2 to TRBJ1-4; D may be TRBD1 (6 bases). CDR1 is SGHTA, CDR2 FQGNSA, per germline. The CDR3 runs 16 residues. V was pared by 2 bases and J by 2 bases, with 12 bases between. For the CDR3, the DNA is TGTGCCAGCAGCTTACATCAGGGGAGTACTAATGAAAAACTGTTTTTT. Translation gives CASSLHQGSTNEKLFF.

The chain joins TRBV29-1 to TRBJ2-1; tentative D call: TRBD1 (5 bases). The V end was cut by 4 bases, the J end by 5 bases, with 12 bases between. Germline V gives CDR1 SQVTM, CDR2 ANQGSEA. CDR3 length equals 13 residues. The CDR3, as DNA: TGCAGCGTTGGCCAGGGTGAGGACAATGAGCAGTTCTTC. It yields the protein CSVGQGEDNEQFF.

This clonotype was recorded a few times. The J gene is TRBJ2-7, the V gene TRBV5-1; the D gene could be TRBD1 or TRBD2 (6 bases each). The CDR3 consists of 15 residues. Per germline, CDR1 SGHRS and CDR2 YFSETQ. V lost 5 bases and J lost 0, with 15 bases in between. The CDR3 sequence: CASSVGGLSSYEQYF. Written as DNA, the CDR3 is TGCGCCAGCAGTGTGGGGGGCCTCAGCTCCTACGAGCAGTACTTC.

There are many counts of this clonotype. This chain joins TRBV6-2 or TRBV6-3 and TRBJ2-1; TRBD1 matches at 9 bases. V shed 8 bases, J shed 8 bases, and the junction held 10 bases outside the gene matches. This CDR3 contains 14 residues. Germline V gene lookup returns CDR1 MNHEY and CDR2 SVGEGT. The CDR3 DNA is TGTGCCAGCGGGTGGACAGGGGAAGTGGATGAGCAGTTCTTC. Encoded protein: CASGWTGEVDEQFF.

This rearrangement joins TRBV5-1 to TRBJ2-5; 8 nucleotides line up with TRBD2. J was trimmed by 2 bases and V by 0 bases; bases with no gene match: 6. Germline-derived CDR1 and CDR2 are SGHRS and YFSETQ. The CDR3 is 16 amino acids. DNA for the CDR3: TGCGCCAGCAGCTTGGCGGTGGTAGCGGGGCAAGAGACCCAGTACTTC. It translates to CASSLAVVAGQETQYF.

This clonotype was seen a few times. The chain has TRBV7-2 and TRBJ1-6, with D tentatively TRBD1 (5 bases). Per the germline V gene, CDR1 is SGHTA and CDR2 is FQGNSA. V shed 5 bases and J shed 5 bases, with 13 bases lying between them. CDR3 length: 15 amino acids. CDR3 in amino acids: CASSPLGAHNSPLHF. The CDR3 nucleotides read TGTGCCAGCAGCCCACTTGGGGCCCATAATTCACCCCTCCACTTT.

The sample holds many counts of this clonotype. CDR3 coding DNA: TGTGCCAGCAGCCGCTCCCAGAGGGGCGGATCTGGGGCCAACGTCCTGACTTTC. The encoded protein is CASSRSQRGGSGANVLTF. The gene calls are TRBV4-2 and TRBJ2-6, with D perhaps assigned TRBD1 or TRBD2 (5 bases each). Germline CDR1 LGHNA, CDR2 YNFKEQ. CDR3 length: 18 residues. Trimming pared 4 bases from V and 1 base from J, leaving 17 bases between.

The chain uses TRBV2 and TRBJ2-7, with a possible D match to TRBD1 (5 bases). The CDR3 contains 13 residues. Trimming took 7 bases from V and 3 from J, leaving 13 bases between them. CDR1 SNHLY and CDR2 FYNNEI come from the germline V gene. DNA for the CDR3: TGTGCCAGCACTGCCGACAGTCGCTACGAGCAGTACGTC. It is translated as CASTADSRYEQYV.

The rearrangement joins TRBV5-1 to TRBJ2-5; D not certain. V lost 2 bases to trimming and J lost 5 bases, with 10 bases between them. CDR3 length: 13 residues. The germline gives CDR1 SGHRS, CDR2 YFSETQ. The CDR3 DNA reads TGCGCCAGCAGCTTCCGTCTCGGGGAGACCCAGTACTTC. It translates to CASSFRLGETQYF. The complete variable domain, with remaining parts taken from reference TRBV5-1 and TRBJ2-5, reads KAGVTQTPRYLIKTRGQQVTLSCSPISGHRSVSWYQQTPGQGLQFLFEYFSETQRNKGNFPGRFSGRQFSNSRSEMNVSTLELGDSALYLCASSFRLGETQYFGPGTRLLVL.

The chain carries TRBV24-1 and TRBJ2-5; either TRBD1 or TRBD2 may supply D (5 bases each). This CDR3 is 15 amino acids long. The germline CDR1 and CDR2 sequences are KGHDR and SFDVKD. Trimming left V 11 bases short and J 0 bases short, with 18 bases between. CDR3 residues: CANPSWGCNQETQYF. The CDR3 DNA reads TGTGCCAACCCCTCTTGGGGGTGCAACCAAGAGACCCAGTACTTC.

This chain joins TRBV7-3 and TRBJ2-5; 9 bases agree with TRBD2. Germline CDR1 is SGHTA and CDR2 is FQGTGA. After removal of 8 bases from V and 0 bases from J, the junction contained 1 base not matched to a gene. This CDR3 contains 13 residues. CDR3 bases: TGTGCCAGCGCGGGGGGGAACCAAGAGACCCAGTACTTC. Its protein is CASAGGNQETQYF.

This sequence joins TRBV20-1 and TRBJ1-5, with D possibly TRBD1 on 5 matching bases. The V end was cut by 5 bases, the J end by 4 bases, with 15 bases between. CDR3 length: 14 amino acids. Germline values: CDR1 DFQATT, CDR2 SNEGSKA (reference sequence). CDR3 DNA: TGCAGTGCTCGTCCGGGACGGGAAAATCAGCCCCAGCATTTT. Its translation is CSARPGRENQPQHF.

This clonotype was seen many times. V gene TRBV7-9 combines with J gene TRBJ1-2; D is ambiguous. The V end was cut by 1 base, the J end by 2 bases, with 8 bases between. Germline lookup yields CDR1 SEHNR and CDR2 FQNEAQ (reference sequence). The CDR3 loop spans 14 amino acids. The CDR3 region has the DNA TGTGCCAGCAGCTTAGGTACAGAGAACTATGGCTACACCTTC. This encodes CASSLGTENYGYTF.

This clonotype was detected ten times or more. This sequence joins TRBV6-5 and TRBJ2-2, with a tentative D call TRBD2 (6 bases). This CDR3 has 13 residues. Germline CDR1 is MNHEY and CDR2 is SVGAGI. The ends were cut back, 8 bases at V and 3 bases at J, with 10 bases in the middle. The CDR3: CASWRGDTGELFF. The CDR3 DNA reads as TGTGCCAGCTGGCGGGGAGACACCGGGGAGCTGTTTTTT.

The V gene is TRBV5-1, the J gene TRBJ1-1; D call uncertain. Trimming cost V 0 bases and J 3 bases, with 9 bases left between them. The CDR3 spans 14 residues. Germline CDR1 SGHRS, CDR2 YFSETQ. Here the CDR3 reads CASSLEFTDTEAFF. DNA for the CDR3: TGCGCCAGCAGCTTGGAATTCACGGACACTGAAGCTTTCTTT. Supplemented by reference TRBV5-1 and TRBJ1-1, the full variable domain reads KAGVTQTPRYLIKTRGQQVTLSCSPISGHRSVSWYQQTPGQGLQFLFEYFSETQRNKGNFPGRFSGRQFSNSRSEMNVSTLELGDSALYLCASSLEFTDTEAFFGQGTRLTVV.

The V call is TRBV24-1, the J call TRBJ1-2, with D uncertain. The CDR3 runs 15 residues. Per germline, CDR1 KGHDR and CDR2 SFDVKD. Between the trimmed V and J ends, which lost 6 bases and 4 bases, there was a span of 17 bases. CDR3 amino acids: CATSQTDSVTYGYTF. The CDR3, as DNA: TGTGCCACCAGTCAAACAGACTCGGTCACCTATGGCTACACCTTC.

This clonotype was seen a few times. The chain carries TRBV27 and TRBJ1-1; D perhaps matches TRBD1 (5 bases). The CDR3 is made up of 14 amino acids. V gave up 3 bases and J gave up 4 bases, with 12 bases separating them. Germline values: CDR1 MNHEY, CDR2 SMNVEV (reference sequence). For the CDR3, the DNA is TGTGCCAGCAGTTTTAGGGGCCGTGGCACTGAAGCTTTCTTT. Protein product: CASSFRGRGTEAFF.

This clonotype was counted ten times or more. The V gene is TRBV7-3, the J gene TRBJ2-5; the match to TRBD2 covers 9 bases. The CDR3 consists of 14 residues. V lost 3 bases, J lost 4 bases, and 3 bases stayed unmatched. Germline-derived CDR1 and CDR2 are SGHTA and FQGTGA. The CDR3 loop is CASSLASGAETQYF. The CDR3 coding sequence is TGTGCCAGCAGCTTGGCTAGCGGGGCAGAGACCCAGTACTTC.

This clonotype was observed a handful of times. This sequence joins TRBV20-1 and TRBJ2-1; 15 bases agree with TRBD2. This CDR3 is built from 17 residues. The germline gives CDR1 DFQATT, CDR2 SNEGSKA (reference sequence). V shed 3 bases, J shed 9 bases, and the junction held 12 bases outside the gene matches. The CDR3 nucleotides are TGCAGTGCTAGCCAGAGGACTAGCGGGGGGGCCAAGGTTGAGCAGTTCTTC. It is translated as CSASQRTSGGAKVEQFF.

Many counts were recorded for this clonotype. V and J are TRBV20-1 and TRBJ2-5; 9 nucleotides match TRBD2. This CDR3 has 13 amino acids. Trimming cost V 0 bases and J 9 bases; bases outside gene matches: 5. CDR1 and CDR2 from the germline V gene are DFQATT and SNEGSKA (reference sequence). CDR3 sequence: CSARDVAGGSQYF. The CDR3 DNA follows: TGCAGTGCTAGAGATGTGGCGGGGGGGTCCCAGTACTTC.

At least ten counts were recorded for this clonotype. The chain employs TRBV27 and TRBJ2-2; unclear D gene. From germline, CDR1 is MNHEY and CDR2 SMNVEV (reference sequence). The CDR3 totals 15 residues. V lost 5 bases and J lost 0, with 10 bases in between. DNA of the CDR3: TGTGCCAGCAGTCCACTTACCTCGAACACCGGGGAGCTGTTTTTT. Translating gives CASSPLTSNTGELFF.

The chain recombines TRBV5-4 with TRBJ1-4; 8 bases fit TRBD1. The germline V gene encodes CDR1 SGHNT and CDR2 YYREEE (reference sequence). There are 17 residues in the CDR3. The trim removed 4 bases at V and 5 bases at J, leaving 13 bases unmatched. The CDR3 region is CASSRTGNLGMNEKLFF. The CDR3 DNA reads TGTGCCAGCAGCCGGACAGGGAATTTGGGTATGAATGAAAAACTGTTTTTT. The full variable domain, rest sourced from reference TRBV5-4 and TRBJ1-4, is ETGVTQSPTHLIKTRGQQVTLRCSSQSGHNTVSWYQQALGQGPQFIFQYYREEENGRGNFPPRFSGLQFPNYSSELNVNALELDDSALYLCASSRTGNLGMNEKLFFGSGTQLSVL.

Many counts were recorded for this clonotype. This chain joins TRBV7-9 and TRBJ2-2, with 8 nucleotides matching TRBD2. This CDR3 is 15 amino acids long. Germline V gene lookup returns CDR1 SEHNR and CDR2 FQNEAQ (reference sequence). V shed 3 bases and J 4 bases; nucleotides not matched to a gene: 4. The CDR3 reads CASSFGLAATGELFF. DNA of the CDR3: TGTGCCAGCAGCTTCGGACTAGCCGCCACCGGGGAGCTGTTTTTT.

The CDR3 is CASAPRGALYGYTF. For the CDR3, the DNA is TGTGCCAGCGCCCCGAGGGGGGCTCTCTATGGCTACACCTTC. The chain employs TRBV27 and TRBJ1-2; TRBD1 is a possible D gene (6 bases). The CDR3 has 14 residues. In germline, CDR1 is MNHEY, CDR2 SMNVEV (reference sequence). V lost 8 bases and J 4 bases, leaving 17 bases between the germline ends.

This clonotype was seen a handful of times. J is TRBJ2-4 and V is TRBV9; D could derive from TRBD1 or TRBD2 (5 bases each). CDR3 length: 15 residues. Trimming removed 3 bases from V and 0 bases from J, with 10 bases in between. Germline V gives CDR1 SGDLS, CDR2 YYNGEE. The CDR3: CASSASGRAKNIQYF. DNA of the CDR3: TGTGCCAGCAGCGCCTCAGGGAGAGCCAAAAACATTCAGTACTTC.

This clonotype was recorded many times. The V and J genes are TRBV29-1 and TRBJ2-7; D might be TRBD1 (5 bases). Trimming removed 1 base at V and 4 bases at J, with 11 bases between. In germline, CDR1 is SQVTM, CDR2 ANQGSEA. The CDR3 loop spans 13 amino acids. The CDR3 region is CSVEGQKPYEQYF. The CDR3 nucleotides read TGCAGCGTTGAAGGACAGAAACCATACGAGCAGTACTTC.